This T cell receptor beta chain was recorded in a study of T cell changes during pregnancy in multiple sclerosis. The CDR3 runs to 17 residues. Germline-derived CDR1 and CDR2 are SGDLS and YYNGEE. The V segment lost 3 bases and the J segment 10 bases; nucleotides outside the gene matches: 14. Measured with immunoSEQ multiplex PCR; TCRdb has only the in-frame clones, and not every one. The data hold under 75,000 clones, with about 94% observed a single time. This clonotype originated in a female donor with multiple sclerosis, enrolled in a pregnancy study. The chain has TRBV9 and TRBJ2-2; 11 bases are a match to TRBD1. The material sequenced was CD8+ T cells from peripheral blood mononuclear cells, taken in the second trimester of pregnancy. Written as DNA, the CDR3 is TGTGCCAGCAGCGCATCCCGGGACAGGGGGTTTACGGTGGAGCTGTTTTTT. Protein: CASSASRDRGFTVELFF.